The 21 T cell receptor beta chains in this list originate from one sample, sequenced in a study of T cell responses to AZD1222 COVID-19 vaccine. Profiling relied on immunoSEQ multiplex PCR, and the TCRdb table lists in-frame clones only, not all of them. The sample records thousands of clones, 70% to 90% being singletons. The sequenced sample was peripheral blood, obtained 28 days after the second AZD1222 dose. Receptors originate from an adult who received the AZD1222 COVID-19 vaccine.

DNA for the CDR3: TGTGCCAGCAGGACAGAGAACTATGGCTACACCTTC. This translates into CASRTENYGYTF. The chain has TRBV3-1 (or the pseudogene TRBV3-2) and TRBJ1-2; a possible D gene is TRBD1 (5 bases). CDR1 is LGHDT, CDR2 YNNKEL, per germline (reference sequence). The CDR3 contains 12 residues. Trimming removed 6 bases at V and 2 bases at J, with 7 bases between.

The CDR3 loop reads CASSYRLLASDTQYF. In DNA, the CDR3 is TGTGCCAGCAGTTACCGTCTCCTGGCATCAGATACGCAGTATTTT. The chain links TRBV6-2 or TRBV6-3 to TRBJ2-3; D is uncertain. Germline assignment: CDR1 MNHEY and CDR2 SVGEGT. Trimming stripped 2 bases from V and 4 bases from J, with 13 bases between. This CDR3 spans 15 amino acids.

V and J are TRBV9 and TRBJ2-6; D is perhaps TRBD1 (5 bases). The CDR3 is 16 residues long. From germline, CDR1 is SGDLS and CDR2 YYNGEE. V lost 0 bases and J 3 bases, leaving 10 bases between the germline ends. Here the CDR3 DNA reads TGTGCCAGCAGCGTAGCCCCAGGGTTTGGGGCCAACGTCCTGACTTTC. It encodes CASSVAPGFGANVLTF.

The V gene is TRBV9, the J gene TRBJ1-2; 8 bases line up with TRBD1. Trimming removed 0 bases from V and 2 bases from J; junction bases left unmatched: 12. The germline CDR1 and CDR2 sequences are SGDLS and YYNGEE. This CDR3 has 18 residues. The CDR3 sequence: CASSVAQTRGTGNYGYTF. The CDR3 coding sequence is TGTGCCAGCAGCGTAGCCCAAACAAGAGGGACAGGCAACTATGGCTACACCTTC.

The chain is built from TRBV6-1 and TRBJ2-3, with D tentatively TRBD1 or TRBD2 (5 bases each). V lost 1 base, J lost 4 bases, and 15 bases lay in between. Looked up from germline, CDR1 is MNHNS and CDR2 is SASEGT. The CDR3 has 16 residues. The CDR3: CASSEGGTAAADTQYF. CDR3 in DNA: TGTGCCAGCAGTGAAGGGGGGACGGCTGCCGCAGATACGCAGTATTTT.

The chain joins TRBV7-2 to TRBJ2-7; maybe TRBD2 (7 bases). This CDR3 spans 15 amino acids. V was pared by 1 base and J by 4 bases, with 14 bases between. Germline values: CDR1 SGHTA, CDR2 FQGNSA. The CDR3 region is CASSLGGGGGYEQYF. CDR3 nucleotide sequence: TGTGCCAGCAGCTTAGGGGGCGGGGGCGGTTACGAGCAGTACTTC.

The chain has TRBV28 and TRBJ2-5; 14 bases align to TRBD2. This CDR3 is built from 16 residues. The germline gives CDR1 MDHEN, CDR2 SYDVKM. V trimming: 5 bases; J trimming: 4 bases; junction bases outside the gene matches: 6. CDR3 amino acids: CASSPPGTSGRETQYF. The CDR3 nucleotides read TGTGCCAGCAGTCCCCCGGGGACTAGCGGGAGAGAGACCCAGTACTTC.

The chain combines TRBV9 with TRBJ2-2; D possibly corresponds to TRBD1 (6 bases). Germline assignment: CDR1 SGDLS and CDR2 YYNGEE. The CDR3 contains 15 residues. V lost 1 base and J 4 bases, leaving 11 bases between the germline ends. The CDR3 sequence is CASSVRTVFTGELFF. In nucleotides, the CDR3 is TGTGCCAGCAGCGTACGGACAGTTTTCACCGGGGAGCTGTTTTTT. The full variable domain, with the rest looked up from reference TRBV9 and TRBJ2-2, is DSGVTQTPKHLITATGQRVTLRCSPRSGDLSVYWYQQSLDQGLQFLIQYYNGEERAKGNILERFSAQQFPDLHSELNLSSLELGDSALYFCASSVRTVFTGELFFGEGSRLTVL.

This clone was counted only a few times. CDR3 sequence: CASSLQGAGTEAFF. The CDR3 DNA reads TGTGCCAGCAGTTTACAGGGAGCCGGCACTGAAGCTTTCTTT. V gene TRBV25-1 combines with J gene TRBJ1-1, with D possibly TRBD1 on 6 matching bases. Trimming took 5 bases from V and 4 from J, leaving 14 bases between them. CDR3 length: 14 residues. Germline CDR1 MGHDK, CDR2 SYGVNS.

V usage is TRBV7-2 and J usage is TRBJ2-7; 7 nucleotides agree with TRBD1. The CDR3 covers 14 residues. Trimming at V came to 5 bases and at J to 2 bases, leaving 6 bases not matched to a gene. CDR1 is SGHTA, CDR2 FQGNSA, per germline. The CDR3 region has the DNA TGTGCCAGCAGCGTCGAGACAGGGCCCTACGAGCAGTACTTC. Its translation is CASSVETGPYEQYF.

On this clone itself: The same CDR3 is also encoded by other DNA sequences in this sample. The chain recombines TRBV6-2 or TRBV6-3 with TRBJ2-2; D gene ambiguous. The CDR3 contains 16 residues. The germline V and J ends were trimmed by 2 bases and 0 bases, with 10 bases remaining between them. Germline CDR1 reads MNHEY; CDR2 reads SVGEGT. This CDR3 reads CASSYRRRTNTGELFF. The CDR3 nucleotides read TGTGCCAGCAGTTACCGGCGGCGGACGAACACCGGGGAGCTGTTTTTT.

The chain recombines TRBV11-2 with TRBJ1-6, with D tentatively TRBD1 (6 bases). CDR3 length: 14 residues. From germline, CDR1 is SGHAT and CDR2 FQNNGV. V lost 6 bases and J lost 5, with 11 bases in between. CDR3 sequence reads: CASRMQGNNSPLHF. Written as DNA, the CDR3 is TGTGCCAGCAGAATGCAGGGGAATAATTCACCCCTCCACTTT.

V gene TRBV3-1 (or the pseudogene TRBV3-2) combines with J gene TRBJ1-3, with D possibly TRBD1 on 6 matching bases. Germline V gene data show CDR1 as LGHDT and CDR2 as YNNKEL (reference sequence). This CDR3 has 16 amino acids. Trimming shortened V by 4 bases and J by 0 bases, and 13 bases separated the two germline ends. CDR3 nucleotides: TGTGCCAGCAGCCGAAGTGGACAGATCTCTGGAAACACCATATATTTT. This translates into CASSRSGQISGNTIYF.

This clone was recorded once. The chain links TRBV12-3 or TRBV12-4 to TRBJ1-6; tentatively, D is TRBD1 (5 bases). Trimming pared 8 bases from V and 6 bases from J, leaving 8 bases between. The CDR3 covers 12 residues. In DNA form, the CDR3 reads TGTGCCAGCCGCGACAGTAATTCACCCCTCCACTTT. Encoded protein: CASRDSNSPLHF.

DNA for the CDR3: TGCGCCAGCAGCCATAATCCCGCCACCGGGGAGCTGTTTTTT. Encoded protein: CASSHNPATGELFF. The chain links TRBV4-3 to TRBJ2-2; D is ambiguous. The CDR3 is 14 amino acids. V was clipped by 3 bases and J by 4 bases, with 9 bases between them. In germline, CDR1 is LGHNA, CDR2 YSLEER.

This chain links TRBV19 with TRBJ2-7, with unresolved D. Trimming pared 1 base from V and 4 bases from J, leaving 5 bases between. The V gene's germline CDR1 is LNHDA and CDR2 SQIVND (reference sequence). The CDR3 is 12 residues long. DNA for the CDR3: TGTGCCAGTAGTATAGCTGGTTACGAGCAGTACTTC. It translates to CASSIAGYEQYF.

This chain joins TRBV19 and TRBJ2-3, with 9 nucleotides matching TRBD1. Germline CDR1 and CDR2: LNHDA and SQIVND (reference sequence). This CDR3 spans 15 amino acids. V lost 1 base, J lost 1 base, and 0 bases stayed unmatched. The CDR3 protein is CASSIGQGGTDTQYF. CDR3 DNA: TGTGCCAGTAGTATAGGACAGGGGGGCACAGATACGCAGTATTTT.

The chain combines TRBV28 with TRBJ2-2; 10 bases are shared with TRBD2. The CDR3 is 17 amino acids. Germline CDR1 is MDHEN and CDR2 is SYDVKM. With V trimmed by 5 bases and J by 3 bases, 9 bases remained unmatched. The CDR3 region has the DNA TGTGCCAGCAGTGCCCACCTAGCGGGGGCCTACACCGGGGAGCTGTTTTTT. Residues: CASSAHLAGAYTGELFF.

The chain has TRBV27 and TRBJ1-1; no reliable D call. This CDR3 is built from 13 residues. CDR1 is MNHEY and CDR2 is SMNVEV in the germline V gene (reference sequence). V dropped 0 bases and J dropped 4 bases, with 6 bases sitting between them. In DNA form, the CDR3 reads TGTGCCAGCAGTTTATCAACGGGCACTGAAGCTTTCTTT. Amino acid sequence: CASSLSTGTEAFF.

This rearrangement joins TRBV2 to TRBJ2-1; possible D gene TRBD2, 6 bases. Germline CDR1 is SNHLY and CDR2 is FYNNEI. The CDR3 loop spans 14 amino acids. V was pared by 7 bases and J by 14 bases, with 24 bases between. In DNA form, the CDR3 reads TGTGCCAGCAACCTACTACAAACTAGCCCTCATGAGTTCTTC. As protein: CASNLLQTSPHEFF.

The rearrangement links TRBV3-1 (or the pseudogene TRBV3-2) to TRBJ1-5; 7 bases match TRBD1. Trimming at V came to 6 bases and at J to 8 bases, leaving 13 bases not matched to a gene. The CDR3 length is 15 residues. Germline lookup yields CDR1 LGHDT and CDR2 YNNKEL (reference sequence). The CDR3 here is CASSPNRGAAEPQHF. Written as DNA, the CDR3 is TGTGCCAGCAGTCCTAACAGGGGCGCCGCTGAGCCCCAGCATTTT.